The present entry profiles one TCR beta chain with its context. This entry is derived from a study of control samples from healthy donors and cancer patients. Trimming cost V 0 bases and J 5 bases; bases outside gene matches: 2. There are 14 residues in the CDR3. CDR1 and CDR2 from the germline V gene are KGHDR and SFDVKD. The assay was immunoSEQ multiplex PCR, and TCRdb's table has in-frame clones only and misses some. The sample holds tens of thousands of clones, less than 95% seen once. The material sequenced was blood. This clonotype originated in a woman aged 25-40 years in good health. The V gene is TRBV24-1, the J gene TRBJ2-5; 7 bases agree with TRBD1. In nucleotides, the CDR3 is TGTGCCACCAGTGATTTGGACAGGGATGAGACCCAGTACTTC. The encoded protein is CATSDLDRDETQYF.